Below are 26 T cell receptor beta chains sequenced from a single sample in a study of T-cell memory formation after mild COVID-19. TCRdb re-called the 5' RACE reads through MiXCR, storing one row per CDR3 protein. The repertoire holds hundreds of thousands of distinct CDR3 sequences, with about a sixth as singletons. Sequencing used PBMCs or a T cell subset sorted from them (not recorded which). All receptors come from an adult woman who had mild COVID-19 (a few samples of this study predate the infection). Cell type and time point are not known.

DNA of the CDR3: TGTGCCAGCAGTTTAGTACTTCGCCTTACTAACTATGGCTACACCTTC. Translated, it gives CASSLVLRLTNYGYTF. The chain uses TRBV12-3 or TRBV12-4 and TRBJ1-2, with D unresolved. CDR3 length: 16 residues. Trimming took 1 base from V and 0 from J, leaving 12 bases between them.

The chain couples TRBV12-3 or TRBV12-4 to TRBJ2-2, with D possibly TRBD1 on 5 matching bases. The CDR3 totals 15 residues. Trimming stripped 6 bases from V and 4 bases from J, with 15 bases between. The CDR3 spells CASSPVTVLTGELFF. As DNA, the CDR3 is TGTGCCAGCAGCCCCGTGACAGTGCTCACCGGGGAGCTGTTTTTT.

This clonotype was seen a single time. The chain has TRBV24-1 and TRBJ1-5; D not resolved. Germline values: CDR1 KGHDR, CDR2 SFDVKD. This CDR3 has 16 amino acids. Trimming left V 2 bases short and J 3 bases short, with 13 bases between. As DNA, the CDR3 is TGTGCCACCAGTGATTCGGGCAGACCTTACAATCAGCCCCAGCATTTT. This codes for CATSDSGRPYNQPQHF.

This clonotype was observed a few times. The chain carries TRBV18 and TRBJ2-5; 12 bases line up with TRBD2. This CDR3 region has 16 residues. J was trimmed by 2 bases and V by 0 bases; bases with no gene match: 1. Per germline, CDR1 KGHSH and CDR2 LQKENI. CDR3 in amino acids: CASSPPTSGSQETQYF. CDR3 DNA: TGTGCCAGCTCACCACCGACTAGCGGGAGTCAAGAGACCCAGTACTTC.

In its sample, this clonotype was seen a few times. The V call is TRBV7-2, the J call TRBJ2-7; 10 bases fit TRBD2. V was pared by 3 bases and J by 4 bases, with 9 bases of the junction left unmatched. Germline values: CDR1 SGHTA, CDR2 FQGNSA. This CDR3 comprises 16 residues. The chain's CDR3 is CASSLSLAGAGYEQYF. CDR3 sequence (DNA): TGTGCCAGCAGCTTGTCTCTAGCGGGAGCTGGTTACGAGCAGTACTTC.

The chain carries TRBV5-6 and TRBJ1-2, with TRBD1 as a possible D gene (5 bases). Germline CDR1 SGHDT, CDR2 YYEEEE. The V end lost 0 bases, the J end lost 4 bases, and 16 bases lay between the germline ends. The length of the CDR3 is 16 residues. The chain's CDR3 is CASSLGPVGGIYGYTF. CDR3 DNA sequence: TGTGCCAGCAGCTTGGGGCCCGTGGGGGGGATCTATGGCTACACCTTC. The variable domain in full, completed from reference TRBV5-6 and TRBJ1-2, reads DAGVTQSPTHLIKTRGQQVTLRCSPKSGHDTVSWYQQALGQGPQFIFQYYEEEERQRGNFPDRFSGHQFPNYSSELNVNALLLGDSALYLCASSLGPVGGIYGYTFGSGTRLTVV.

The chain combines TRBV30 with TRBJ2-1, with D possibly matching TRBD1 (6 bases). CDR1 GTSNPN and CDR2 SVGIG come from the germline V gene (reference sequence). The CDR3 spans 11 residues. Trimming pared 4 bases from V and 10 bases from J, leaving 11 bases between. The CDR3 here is CAWTPGTEQFF. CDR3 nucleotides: TGTGCCTGGACTCCCGGGACAGAGCAGTTCTTC.

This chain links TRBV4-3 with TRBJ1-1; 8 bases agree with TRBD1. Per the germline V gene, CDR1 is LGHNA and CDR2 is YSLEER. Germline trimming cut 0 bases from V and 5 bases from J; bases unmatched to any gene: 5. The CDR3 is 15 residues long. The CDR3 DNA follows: TGCGCCAGCAGCCAAGATAACAGGGGGGGGACTGAAGCTTTCTTT. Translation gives CASSQDNRGGTEAFF.

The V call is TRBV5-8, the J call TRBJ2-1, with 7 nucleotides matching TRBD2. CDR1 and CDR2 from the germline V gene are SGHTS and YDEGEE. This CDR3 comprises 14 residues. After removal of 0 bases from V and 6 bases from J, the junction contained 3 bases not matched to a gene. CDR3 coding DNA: TGTGCCAGCAGCTTGGGGGGAGGGCCCAATGAGCAGTTCTTC. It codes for CASSLGGGPNEQFF.

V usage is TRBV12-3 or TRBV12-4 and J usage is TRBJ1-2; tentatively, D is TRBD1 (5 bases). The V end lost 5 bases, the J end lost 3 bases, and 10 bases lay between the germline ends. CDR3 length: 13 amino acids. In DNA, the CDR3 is TGTGCCAGCAGTCCGGGGGGGTACTATGGCTACACCTTC. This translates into CASSPGGYYGYTF.

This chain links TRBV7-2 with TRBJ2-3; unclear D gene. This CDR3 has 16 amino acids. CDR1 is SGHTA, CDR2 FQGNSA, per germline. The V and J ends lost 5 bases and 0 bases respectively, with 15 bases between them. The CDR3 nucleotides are TGTGCCAGCAGCCTCTATCGGAAGCCTAGCACAGATACGCAGTATTTT. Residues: CASSLYRKPSTDTQYF.

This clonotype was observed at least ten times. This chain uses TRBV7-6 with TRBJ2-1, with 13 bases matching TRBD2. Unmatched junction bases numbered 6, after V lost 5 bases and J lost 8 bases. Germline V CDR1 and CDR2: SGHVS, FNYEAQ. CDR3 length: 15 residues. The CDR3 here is CASSVGLAGSDEQFF. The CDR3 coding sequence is TGTGCCAGCAGCGTGGGACTAGCGGGGAGCGATGAGCAGTTCTTC. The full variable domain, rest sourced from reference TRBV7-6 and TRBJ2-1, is GAGVSQSPRYKVTKRGQDVALRCDPISGHVSLYWYRQALGQGPEFLTYFNYEAQQDKSGLPNDRFSAERPEGSISTLTIQRTEQRDSAMYRCASSVGLAGSDEQFFGPGTRLTVL.

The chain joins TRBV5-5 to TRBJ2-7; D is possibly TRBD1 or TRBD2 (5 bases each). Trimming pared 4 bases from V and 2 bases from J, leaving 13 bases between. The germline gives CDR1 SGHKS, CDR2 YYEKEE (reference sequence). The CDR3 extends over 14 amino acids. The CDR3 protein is CASSPPGPTYEQYF. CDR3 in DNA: TGTGCCAGCAGCCCCCCGGGACCAACCTACGAGCAGTACTTC.

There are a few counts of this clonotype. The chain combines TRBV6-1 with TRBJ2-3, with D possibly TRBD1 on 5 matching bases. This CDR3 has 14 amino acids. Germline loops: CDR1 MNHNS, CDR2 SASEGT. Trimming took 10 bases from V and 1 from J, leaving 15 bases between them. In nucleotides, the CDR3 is TGTGCCACTGTACAGGTCTGGGGCACAGATACGCAGTATTTT. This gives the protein CATVQVWGTDTQYF.

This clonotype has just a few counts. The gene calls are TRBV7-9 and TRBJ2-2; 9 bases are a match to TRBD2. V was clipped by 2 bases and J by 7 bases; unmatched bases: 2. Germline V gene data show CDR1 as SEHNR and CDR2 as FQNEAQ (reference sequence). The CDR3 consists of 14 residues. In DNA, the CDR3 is TGTGCCAGCAGCTTACCAGCGGGGGGCGGGGAGCTGTTTTTT. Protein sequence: CASSLPAGGGELFF.

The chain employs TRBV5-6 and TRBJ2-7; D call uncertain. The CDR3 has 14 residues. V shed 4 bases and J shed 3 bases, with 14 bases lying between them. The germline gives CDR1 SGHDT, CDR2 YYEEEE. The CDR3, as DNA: TGTGCCAGCAGCCCCGGACCCGGGCTCTACGAGCAGTACTTC. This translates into CASSPGPGLYEQYF. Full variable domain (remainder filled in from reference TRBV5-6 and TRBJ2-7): DAGVTQSPTHLIKTRGQQVTLRCSPKSGHDTVSWYQQALGQGPQFIFQYYEEEERQRGNFPDRFSGHQFPNYSSELNVNALLLGDSALYLCASSPGPGLYEQYFGPGTRLTVT.

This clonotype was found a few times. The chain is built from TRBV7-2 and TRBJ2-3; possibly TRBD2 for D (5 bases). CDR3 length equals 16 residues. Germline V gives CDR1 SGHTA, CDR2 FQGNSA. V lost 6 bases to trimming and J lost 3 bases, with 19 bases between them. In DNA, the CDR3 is TGTGCCAGCAGTCCCCGAGTAGCGCAGAAAACAGATACGCAGTATTTT. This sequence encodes CASSPRVAQKTDTQYF.

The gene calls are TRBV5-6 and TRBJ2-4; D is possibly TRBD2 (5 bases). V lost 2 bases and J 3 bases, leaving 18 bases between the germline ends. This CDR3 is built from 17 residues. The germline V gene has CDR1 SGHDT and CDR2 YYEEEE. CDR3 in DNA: TGTGCCAGCAGCTTCGGGCTAGCTTCAAAGGTCAAAAACATTCAGTACTTC. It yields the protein CASSFGLASKVKNIQYF.

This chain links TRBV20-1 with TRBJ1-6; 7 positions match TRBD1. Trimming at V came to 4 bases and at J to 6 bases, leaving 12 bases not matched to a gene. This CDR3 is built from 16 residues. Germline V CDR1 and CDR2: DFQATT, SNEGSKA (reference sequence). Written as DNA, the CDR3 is TGCAGTGCTAAAGGGACAGCTAAGATGGTTAATTCACCCCTCCACTTT. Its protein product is CSAKGTAKMVNSPLHF.

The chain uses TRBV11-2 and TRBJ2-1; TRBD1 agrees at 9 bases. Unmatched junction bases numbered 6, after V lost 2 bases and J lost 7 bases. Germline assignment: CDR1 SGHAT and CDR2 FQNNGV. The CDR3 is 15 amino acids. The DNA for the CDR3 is TGTGCCAGCAGCTTAAGACCCGGGACAGGGAATGAGCAGTTCTTC. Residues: CASSLRPGTGNEQFF.

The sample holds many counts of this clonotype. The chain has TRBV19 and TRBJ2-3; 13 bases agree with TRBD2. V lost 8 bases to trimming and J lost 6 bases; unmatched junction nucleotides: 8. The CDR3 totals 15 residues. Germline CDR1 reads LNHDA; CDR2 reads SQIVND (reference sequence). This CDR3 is CASGGTSGARDTQYF. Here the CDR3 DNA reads TGTGCCAGTGGCGGGACTAGCGGGGCCAGGGATACGCAGTATTTT.

For the CDR3, the DNA is TGTGCCAGCAGTTCTGTAACAGGGACCGATACGCAGTATTTT. Protein sequence: CASSSVTGTDTQYF. The rearrangement joins TRBV7-9 to TRBJ2-3; tentative D call: TRBD1 (6 bases). This CDR3 region has 14 residues. Germline V gene lookup returns CDR1 SEHNR and CDR2 FQNEAQ (reference sequence). Trimming pared 6 bases from V and 6 bases from J, leaving 16 bases between.

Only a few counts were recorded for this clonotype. As DNA, the CDR3 is TGTGCCAGCAGTTTTGCTTCTGGCTACACCTTC. This gives the protein CASSFASGYTF. The rearrangement joins TRBV12-3 or TRBV12-4 to TRBJ1-2, with D uncertain. CDR3 length: 11 residues. The germline V and J ends were trimmed by 3 bases and 7 bases, with 6 bases remaining between them.

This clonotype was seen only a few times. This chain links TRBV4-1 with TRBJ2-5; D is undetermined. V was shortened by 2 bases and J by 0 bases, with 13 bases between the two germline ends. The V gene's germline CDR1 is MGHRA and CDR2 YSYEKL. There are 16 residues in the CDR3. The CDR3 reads CASSQRPLVYQETQYF. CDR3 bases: TGCGCCAGCAGCCAAAGGCCCTTAGTGTACCAAGAGACCCAGTACTTC.

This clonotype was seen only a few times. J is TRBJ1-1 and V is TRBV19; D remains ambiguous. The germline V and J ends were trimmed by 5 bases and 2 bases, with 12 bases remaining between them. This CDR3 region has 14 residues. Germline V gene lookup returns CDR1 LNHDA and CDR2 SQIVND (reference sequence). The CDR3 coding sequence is TGTGCCAGTAGTGCTCGGACGGGCAACACTGAAGCTTTCTTT. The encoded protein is CASSARTGNTEAFF.

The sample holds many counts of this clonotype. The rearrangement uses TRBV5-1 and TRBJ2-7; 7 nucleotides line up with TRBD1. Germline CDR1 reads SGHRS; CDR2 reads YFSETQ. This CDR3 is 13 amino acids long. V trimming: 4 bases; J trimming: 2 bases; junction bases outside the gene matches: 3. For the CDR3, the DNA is TGCGCCAGCAGCCGGGACAGTCCCTACGAGCAGTACTTC. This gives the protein CASSRDSPYEQYF.